This T cell receptor beta chain was identified in a study of early stage breast cancer tumors. From germline, CDR1 is SGDLS and CDR2 YYNGEE. The CDR3 loop spans 16 amino acids. V gave up 0 bases and J gave up 9 bases; unmatched junction bases: 11. Libraries were prepared by immunoSEQ multiplex PCR; TCRdb keeps only in-frame clonotypes and omits some of them. This sample yields about 72,000 clones, of which more than 65% are seen a single time; 3.5% belongs to the top ten. This TCR was recovered from a person in their sixties or seventies with breast cancer. The sequenced sample consisted of blood. This rearrangement joins TRBV9 to TRBJ2-5; 10 bases match TRBD2. CDR3 loop: CASSVALAGADAAQYF. DNA for the CDR3: TGTGCCAGCAGCGTAGCCCTAGCGGGGGCGGATGCGGCCCAGTACTTC.